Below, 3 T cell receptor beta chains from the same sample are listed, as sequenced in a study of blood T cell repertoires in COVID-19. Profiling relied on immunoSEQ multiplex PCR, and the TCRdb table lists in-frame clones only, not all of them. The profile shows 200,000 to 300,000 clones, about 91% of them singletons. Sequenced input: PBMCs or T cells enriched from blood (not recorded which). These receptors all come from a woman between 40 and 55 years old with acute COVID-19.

The CDR3 reads CASSQESSGREQTQYF. In DNA, the CDR3 is TGTGCCAGCAGCCAAGAGTCTAGCGGGAGGGAACAGACCCAGTACTTC. This rearrangement joins TRBV3-1 (or the pseudogene TRBV3-2) to TRBJ2-5; TRBD2 matches at 12 bases. The CDR3 spans 16 residues. V lost 0 bases, J lost 6 bases, and 5 bases stayed unmatched. Germline V lookup: CDR1 LGHDT, CDR2 YNNKEL (reference sequence).

This chain's CDR3 is CASTLDRGFSEAFF. CDR3 coding DNA: TGTGCCAGCACTCTGGACAGGGGGTTCTCTGAAGCTTTCTTT. The chain couples TRBV7-2 to TRBJ1-1; 10 nucleotides line up with TRBD1. V was clipped by 7 bases and J by 6 bases; unmatched bases: 8. The germline V gene encodes CDR1 SGHTA and CDR2 FQGNSA. The CDR3 sequence is 14 residues long.

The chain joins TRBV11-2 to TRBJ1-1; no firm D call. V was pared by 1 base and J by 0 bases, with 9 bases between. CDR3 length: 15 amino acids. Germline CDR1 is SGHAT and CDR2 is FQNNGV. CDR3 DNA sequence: TGTGCCAGCAGCTTAGGGGCCACCTTGAACACTGAAGCTTTCTTT. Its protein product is CASSLGATLNTEAFF.